These 17 T cell receptor beta chains share one sample of origin, sequenced in a study of cytomegalovirus exposure and HLA in healthy donors. Method: immunoSEQ multiplex PCR; TCRdb's copy keeps in-frame clones and lacks some. The sample yields around 200,000 clones, 85% to 90% seen once. Sequences were obtained from PBMCs. These receptors all come from a woman aged 18 to 35 in good health and CMV-seronegative.

The chain uses TRBV15 and TRBJ1-3, with a weak D call TRBD1 (6 bases). Germline values: CDR1 LNHNV, CDR2 YYDKDF (reference sequence). This CDR3 has 15 amino acids. V lost 2 bases and J lost 2, with 10 bases in between. Written as DNA, the CDR3 is TGTGCCACCAGCAGACTACAGGGAACTGGAAACACCATATATTTT. Amino acids: CATSRLQGTGNTIYF.

Here the CDR3 reads CASSRTSRSEQFF. The CDR3 DNA reads TGCGCCAGCAGCAGGACTAGTCGTTCCGAGCAGTTCTTC. The chain links TRBV5-1 to TRBJ2-1, with 7 bases aligning to TRBD2. After removal of 4 bases from V and 10 bases from J, the junction contained 8 bases not matched to a gene. Germline V CDR1 and CDR2: SGHRS, YFSETQ. The length of the CDR3 is 13 residues.

In nucleotides, the CDR3 is TGTGCCAGCAGTATTTTAGCGGGAGGCATGGACGAGCAGTACTTC. Translating it yields CASSILAGGMDEQYF. This chain links TRBV28 with TRBJ2-7, with TRBD2 matching over 10 bases. Looked up from germline, CDR1 is MDHEN and CDR2 is SYDVKM. Trimming cost V 5 bases and J 5 bases; bases outside gene matches: 9. This CDR3 comprises 15 residues.

The J gene is TRBJ2-7, the V gene TRBV7-3; D might be TRBD2 (6 bases). Germline V gene data show CDR1 as SGHTA and CDR2 as FQGTGA. The CDR3 is 22 residues long. V gave up 4 bases and J gave up 0 bases, with 34 bases separating them. The CDR3, as DNA: TGTGCCAGCAGCTCCTTCACCACTAGCTTCCCCCCGGGAGACAACAGCTCCTACGAGCAGTACTTC. Its translation is CASSSFTTSFPPGDNSSYEQYF.

CDR3 region: CASRTWTSGTMFDYNEQFF. Here the CDR3 DNA reads TGTGCCAGCCGAACCTGGACTAGCGGGACGATGTTTGATTACAATGAGCAGTTCTTC. The chain employs TRBV27 and TRBJ2-1, with 12 bases fitting TRBD2. V shed 8 bases, J shed 4 bases, and the junction held 18 bases outside the gene matches. The CDR3 loop spans 19 amino acids. CDR1 is MNHEY and CDR2 is SMNVEV in the germline V gene (reference sequence).

CDR3 DNA sequence: TGTGCCAGCAGCCGCGCGAAGACTAGCGGGACCTCAAACTACGAGCAGTACTTC. Residues: CASSRAKTSGTSNYEQYF. The chain couples TRBV7-2 to TRBJ2-7; 11 positions agree with TRBD2. The J segment lost 3 bases and the V segment lost 5 bases, leaving 15 bases of the junction unmatched. Germline assignment: CDR1 SGHTA and CDR2 FQGNSA. The CDR3 is made up of 18 amino acids.

The chain is built from TRBV7-8 and TRBJ2-5; 8 nucleotides align to TRBD1. Germline loops: CDR1 SGHVS, CDR2 FQNEAQ. V shed 3 bases and J 3 bases; nucleotides not matched to a gene: 3. The CDR3 length is 14 residues. The CDR3 DNA sequence: TGTGCCAGCAGCTTGGGACAGGTTAAAGAGACCCAGTACTTC. Its translation: CASSLGQVKETQYF.

This clone has just one count. The same CDR3 is also encoded by other DNA sequences in this sample. V is TRBV27 and J is TRBJ2-1; weak D call: TRBD2 (6 bases). This CDR3 region has 14 residues. Germline V gene data show CDR1 as MNHEY and CDR2 as SMNVEV (reference sequence). Trimming removed 3 bases from V and 2 bases from J, with 8 bases in between. The CDR3 DNA is TGTGCCAGCAGTTTGGCGGGAACCTACAATGAGCAGTTCTTC. This codes for CASSLAGTYNEQFF.

This clone was seen just once. The genes are TRBV5-6 and TRBJ2-7; the D is unclear. Germline lookup yields CDR1 SGHDT and CDR2 YYEEEE. This CDR3 contains 14 residues. Trimming left V 4 bases short and J 4 bases short, with 15 bases between. In DNA, the CDR3 is TGTGCCAGCAGCGCGAATCTTCCCCCGTACGAGCAGTACTTC. This encodes CASSANLPPYEQYF.

V usage is TRBV27 and J usage is TRBJ2-7, with 8 bases lining up with TRBD1. Germline trimming cut 6 bases from V and 3 bases from J; bases unmatched to any gene: 10. Looked up from germline, CDR1 is MNHEY and CDR2 is SMNVEV (reference sequence). The CDR3 has 15 amino acids. CDR3 nucleotide sequence: TGTGCCAGCAGACCAACGACAGGGGTTATCTACGAGCAGTACTTC. Translated: CASRPTTGVIYEQYF.

The chain combines TRBV10-2 with TRBJ2-7, with D possibly TRBD1 on 6 matching bases. CDR3 size: 15 residues. From germline, CDR1 is WSHSY and CDR2 SAAADI. V lost 8 bases, J lost 0 bases, and 17 bases lay in between. The CDR3 DNA sequence: TGCGCCAGCCACCCCCGCCAGGGGAGCTCCTACGAGCAGTACTTC. This codes for CASHPRQGSSYEQYF.

V is TRBV18 and J is TRBJ2-1, with 9 positions matching TRBD2. Germline CDR1 and CDR2: KGHSH and LQKENI. The CDR3 is made up of 12 amino acids. J gave up 9 bases and V 8 bases, and 5 bases lay outside the gene matches. CDR3 sequence: CASAGLAGEQFF. DNA for the CDR3: TGTGCCAGCGCGGGACTAGCTGGTGAGCAGTTCTTC.

The V and J genes are TRBV4-2 and TRBJ2-7; 7 bases are a match to TRBD2. V lost 0 bases and J lost 4; bases outside the gene matches: 6. The germline CDR1 and CDR2 sequences are LGHNA and YNFKEQ. The CDR3 length is 15 residues. Written as DNA, the CDR3 is TGTGCCAGCAGCCAAGAGACTAGCAGTTCTTACGAGCAGTACTTC. Translation: CASSQETSSSYEQYF.

This clone was seen a few times. The chain combines TRBV6-1 with TRBJ1-1; tentatively, D is TRBD1 (6 bases). Germline V gene data show CDR1 as MNHNS and CDR2 as SASEGT. This CDR3 region has 14 residues. The ends were cut back, 6 bases at V and 5 bases at J, with 16 bases in the middle. The CDR3, as DNA: TGTGCCAGCAGAGCGGACAGTAGGGAGACTGAAGCTTTCTTT. Protein sequence: CASRADSRETEAFF.

The rearrangement links TRBV7-8 to TRBJ1-5, with 7 nucleotides matching TRBD1. CDR1 SGHVS and CDR2 FQNEAQ come from the germline V gene. The V gene end was trimmed by 4 bases and the J gene end by 7 bases; junction bases not matched to a gene: 10. The CDR3 consists of 15 residues. In nucleotides, the CDR3 is TGTGCCAGCAGCTGGGGACAGACGGGTACCCAGCCCCAGCATTTT. Its protein product is CASSWGQTGTQPQHF.

CDR3 DNA sequence: TGTGCCAGTAGTATAGAGGATATAGCTAACACCGGGGAGCTGTTTTTT. Amino acid sequence: CASSIEDIANTGELFF. The J gene is TRBJ2-2, the V gene TRBV19, with no clear D. Trimming left V 0 bases short and J 2 bases short, with 10 bases between. The CDR3 sequence is 16 residues long. CDR1 LNHDA and CDR2 SQIVND come from the germline V gene (reference sequence).

This sequence joins TRBV27 and TRBJ2-7; 7 bases match TRBD2. Trimming removed 8 bases from V and 4 bases from J; junction bases left unmatched: 11. The CDR3 sequence is 14 residues long. Germline-derived CDR1 and CDR2 are MNHEY and SMNVEV (reference sequence). The DNA for the CDR3 is TGTGCCAGCCGAATTCGGGGCGGGAGTTACGAGCAGTACTTC. Its translation is CASRIRGGSYEQYF.